Detailed here is one T cell receptor beta chain. This entry belongs to a study of immune characterization of retroperitoneal liposarcoma. Germline values: CDR1 MNHNS, CDR2 SASEGT. There are 14 residues in the CDR3. TCRdb ran MiXCR on the PCR reads and lists one entry per CDR3 protein. The sample lists roughly 9,300 distinct CDR3 sequences; 30% to 45% were seen once. The chain is built from TRBV6-1 and TRBJ2-1; D is unresolved. The DNA end lines up better with TRBJ2-5; the J call may be wrong. This receptor was identified in a male donor with retroperitoneal liposarcoma. Material: tumor tissue. In DNA, the CDR3 is TGTGCCATCGCTTTTTTGACGGGCGCGAAGACCCAGTACTTC. This translates into CAIAFLTGAKTQYF.